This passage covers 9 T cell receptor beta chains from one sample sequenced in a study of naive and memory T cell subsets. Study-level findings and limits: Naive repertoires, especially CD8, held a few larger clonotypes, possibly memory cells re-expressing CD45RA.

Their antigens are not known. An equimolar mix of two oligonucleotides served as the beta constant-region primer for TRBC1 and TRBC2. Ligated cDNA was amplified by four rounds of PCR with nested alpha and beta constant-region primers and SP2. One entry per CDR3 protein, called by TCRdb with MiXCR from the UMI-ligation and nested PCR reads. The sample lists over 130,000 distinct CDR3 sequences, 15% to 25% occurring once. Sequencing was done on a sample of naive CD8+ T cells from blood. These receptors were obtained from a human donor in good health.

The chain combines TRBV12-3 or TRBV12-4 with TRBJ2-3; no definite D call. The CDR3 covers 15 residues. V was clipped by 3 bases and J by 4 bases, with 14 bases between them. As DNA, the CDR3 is TGTGCCAGCAGTTTGCCCCTCACAGTTCCAGATACGCAGTATTTT. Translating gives CASSLPLTVPDTQYF.

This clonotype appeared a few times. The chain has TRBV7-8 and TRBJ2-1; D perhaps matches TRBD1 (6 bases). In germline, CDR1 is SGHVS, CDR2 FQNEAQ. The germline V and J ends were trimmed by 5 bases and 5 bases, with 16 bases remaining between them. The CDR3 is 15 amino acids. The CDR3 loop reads CASSDKGTNHNEQFF. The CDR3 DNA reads TGTGCCAGCAGCGATAAGGGGACAAACCACAATGAGCAGTTCTTC.

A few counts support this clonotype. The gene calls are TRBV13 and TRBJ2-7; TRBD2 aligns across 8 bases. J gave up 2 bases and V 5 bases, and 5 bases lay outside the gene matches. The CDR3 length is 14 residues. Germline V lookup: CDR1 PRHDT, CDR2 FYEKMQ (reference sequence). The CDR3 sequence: CASSESGRAYEQYF. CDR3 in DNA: TGTGCCAGCAGCGAAAGCGGGAGAGCCTACGAGCAGTACTTC.

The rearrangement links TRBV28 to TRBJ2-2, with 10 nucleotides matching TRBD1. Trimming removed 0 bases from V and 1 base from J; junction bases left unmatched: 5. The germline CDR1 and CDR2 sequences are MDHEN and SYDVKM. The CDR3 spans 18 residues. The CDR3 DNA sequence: TGTGCCAGCAGTTTATGGACAGGGGGCGGGAAGAACACCGGGGAGCTGTTTTTT. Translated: CASSLWTGGGKNTGELFF.

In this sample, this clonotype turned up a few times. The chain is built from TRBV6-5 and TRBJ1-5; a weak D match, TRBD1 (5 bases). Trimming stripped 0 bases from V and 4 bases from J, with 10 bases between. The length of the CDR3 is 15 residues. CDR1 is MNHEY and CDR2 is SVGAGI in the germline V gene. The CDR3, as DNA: TGTGCCAGCAGTTACTCCGCCGGGGGGAATCAGCCCCAGCATTTT. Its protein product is CASSYSAGGNQPQHF.

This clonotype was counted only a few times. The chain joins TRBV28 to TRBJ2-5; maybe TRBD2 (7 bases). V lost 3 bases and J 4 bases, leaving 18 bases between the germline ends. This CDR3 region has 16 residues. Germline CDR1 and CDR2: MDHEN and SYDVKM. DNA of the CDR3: TGTGCCAGCAGTTTTCTTTACAGGGAGGGAAGAGAGACCCAGTACTTC. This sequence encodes CASSFLYREGRETQYF. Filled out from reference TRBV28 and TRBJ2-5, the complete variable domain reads DVKVTQSSRYLVKRTGEKVFLECVQDMDHENMFWYRQDPGLGLRLIYFSYDVKMKEKGDIPEGYSVSREKKERFSLILESASTNQTSMYLCASSFLYREGRETQYFGPGTRLLVL.

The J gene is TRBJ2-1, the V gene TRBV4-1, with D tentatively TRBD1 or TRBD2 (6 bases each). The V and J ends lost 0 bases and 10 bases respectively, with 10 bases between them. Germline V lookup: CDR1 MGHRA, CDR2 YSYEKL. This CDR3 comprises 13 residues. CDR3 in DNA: TGCGCCAGCAGCCAAGAACAGGGAGGCGAGCAGTTCTTC. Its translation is CASSQEQGGEQFF.

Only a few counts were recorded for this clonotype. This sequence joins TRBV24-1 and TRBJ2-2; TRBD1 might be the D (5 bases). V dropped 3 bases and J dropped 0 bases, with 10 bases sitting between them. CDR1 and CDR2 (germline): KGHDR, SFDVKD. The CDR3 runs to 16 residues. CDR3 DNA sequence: TGTGCCACCAGTGATCCAGCCAGGGCGAACACCGGGGAGCTGTTTTTT. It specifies CATSDPARANTGELFF.

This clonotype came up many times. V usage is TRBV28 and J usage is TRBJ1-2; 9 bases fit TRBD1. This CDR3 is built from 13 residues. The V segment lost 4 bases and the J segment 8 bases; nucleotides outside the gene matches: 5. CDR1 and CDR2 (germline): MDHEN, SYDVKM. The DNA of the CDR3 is TGTGCCAGCAGTTCCTGGACAGGGGACGGCTACACCTTC. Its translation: CASSSWTGDGYTF.